The clone carrying this T cell receptor beta chain appeared once. The data belong to a study of CD8+ T cells in alopecia areata. cDNA serving as the sequencing template came from extracted, reverse transcribed RNA. Profiled with immunoSEQ multiplex PCR; TCRdb holds only in-frame clones, not every one. Among 150,000 or so clones, 85% to 90% were seen once, and the ten largest hold around 15%. Between the trimmed V and J ends, which lost 3 bases and 0 bases, there was a span of 6 bases. The CDR3 sequence is 13 residues long. From germline, CDR1 is KGHSH and CDR2 LQKENI. The specimen comprised CD8+ T cells sorted from blood, sampled at week 0. The chain combines TRBV18 with TRBJ2-7; D is ambiguous. The TCR comes from a human donor with alopecia areata. Here the CDR3 reads CASSPPDSYEQYF. The CDR3, as DNA: TGTGCCAGCTCACCCCCAGACTCCTACGAGCAGTACTTC.